The 20 T cell receptor beta chains given below trace back to one sample, sequenced in a study of T cells in Graves' hyperthyroidism and ophthalmopathy. The source material, RNA transcripts, was used to amplify TCR beta CDR3 regions. The HTBI primer set drove a first-round RT-PCR of the TCR CDR3. TCRdb re-called the multiplex PCR reads through MiXCR, storing one row per CDR3 protein. The data hold about 270,000 distinct CDR3 sequences, with 22% observed a single time. The sequenced material came from blood. These receptors all come from a man younger than 45 with Graves' ophthalmopathy.

J is TRBJ2-7 and V is TRBV18, with TRBD2 matching 14 bases. Germline CDR1 is KGHSH and CDR2 is LQKENI. Unmatched junction bases numbered 2, after V lost 2 bases and J lost 2 bases. There are 16 residues in the CDR3. CDR3 in amino acids: CASSPAGLAGAYEQYF. In DNA form, the CDR3 reads TGTGCCAGCTCACCAGCGGGACTAGCGGGAGCCTACGAGCAGTACTTC.

V usage is TRBV3-1 and J usage is TRBJ1-6; a weak D match, TRBD1 (5 bases). V lost 2 bases to trimming and J lost 14 bases, with 13 bases between them. The CDR3 loop spans 13 amino acids. Germline assignment: CDR1 LGHDT and CDR2 YNNKEL (reference sequence). This CDR3 is CASSQSGAVSLHF. The DNA of the CDR3 is TGTGCCAGCAGCCAAAGTGGGGCCGTATCCCTCCACTTT.

The chain carries TRBV2 and TRBJ2-3; 8 nucleotides align to TRBD2. Germline V lookup: CDR1 SNHLY, CDR2 FYNNEI. This CDR3 region has 15 residues. The V and J ends lost 3 bases and 2 bases, in that order; junction bases with no gene match: 4. The CDR3 nucleotides read TGTGCCAGCAGTGAGACTAGCGCTATCACAGATACGCAGTATTTT. The encoded protein is CASSETSAITDTQYF.

There are a few counts of this clonotype. V and J are TRBV12-3 or TRBV12-4 and TRBJ2-3; possibly TRBD2 for D (6 bases). Trimming took 5 bases from V and 2 from J, leaving 17 bases between them. This CDR3 is built from 16 residues. In DNA form, the CDR3 reads TGTGCCAGCAGTCCCAAGGATAGCGGCGACACAGATACGCAGTATTTT. This encodes CASSPKDSGDTDTQYF.

The rearrangement links TRBV12-5 to TRBJ2-4; D is unclear. Germline loops: CDR1 LGHNT, CDR2 FRNRAP. Trimming removed 0 bases at V and 0 bases at J, with 24 bases between. The CDR3 length is 21 residues. CDR3 DNA: TGTGCTAGTGGTTTGGTACAAGGGAAAGCCCAAACACCCCCAGCCAAAAACATTCAGTACTTC. As protein: CASGLVQGKAQTPPAKNIQYF. The whole variable domain, remainder taken from reference TRBV12-5 and TRBJ2-4, is DARVTQTPRHKVTEMGQEVTMRCQPILGHNTVFWYRQTMMQGLELLAYFRNRAPLDDSGMPKDRFSAEMPDATLATLKIQPSEPRDSAVYFCASGLVQGKAQTPPAKNIQYFGAGTRLSVL.

This clonotype turned up a few times. The V and J genes are TRBV30 and TRBJ2-4, with 7 bases matching TRBD1. V gave up 5 bases and J gave up 0 bases; unmatched junction bases: 13. This CDR3 spans 17 amino acids. CDR1 is GTSNPN and CDR2 is SVGIG in the germline V gene (reference sequence). The CDR3 nucleotides are TGTGCCTGGTCCCGGGACAGCTTAACCTTAGCCAAAAACATTCAGTACTTC. Translated, it gives CAWSRDSLTLAKNIQYF. The full variable domain, with the rest looked up from reference TRBV30 and TRBJ2-4, is SQTIHQWPATLVQPVGSPLSLECTVEGTSNPNLYWYRQAAGRGLQLLFYSVGIGQISSEVPQNLSASRPQDRQFILSSKKLLLSDSGFYLCAWSRDSLTLAKNIQYFGAGTRLSVL.

This clonotype came up a few times. This chain uses TRBV14 with TRBJ1-1; 9 nucleotides align to TRBD1. The CDR3 is made up of 17 amino acids. CDR1 is SGHDN and CDR2 is FVKESK in the germline V gene. V shed 4 bases, J shed 3 bases, and the junction held 12 bases outside the gene matches. DNA of the CDR3: TGTGCCAGCAGCCCTTTACCGGGACAGGGAGAAGACACTGAAGCTTTCTTT. Translation gives CASSPLPGQGEDTEAFF. Based on the CDR3 plus reference TRBV14 and TRBJ1-1, the full variable domain is EAGVTQFPSHSVIEKGQTVTLRCDPISGHDNLYWYRRVMGKEIKFLLHFVKESKQDESGMPNNRFLAERTGGTYSTLKVQPAELEDSGVYFCASSPLPGQGEDTEAFFGQGTRLTVV.

This clonotype was found a few times. V gene TRBV28 combines with J gene TRBJ2-7; D is undetermined. Per germline, CDR1 MDHEN and CDR2 SYDVKM. CDR3 size: 15 residues. V lost 1 base, J lost 0 bases, and 10 bases lay in between. The CDR3 nucleotides are TGTGCCAGCAGTTTATCGTCCTCGAGCTCCTACGAGCAGTACTTC. Translation: CASSLSSSSSYEQYF.

This clonotype was found a few times. The J gene is TRBJ1-4, the V gene TRBV29-1; D remains unclear. The ends were cut back, 3 bases at V and 8 bases at J, with 13 bases in the middle. The CDR3 contains 13 residues. CDR1 is SQVTM, CDR2 ANQGSEA, per germline. As DNA, the CDR3 is TGCAGCGTTGACAGCGGGGTCGAGGAAAAACTGTTTTTT. Translated: CSVDSGVEEKLFF.

CDR3 DNA sequence: TGCAGTGCTAGAGGGGGTCTAGCGGGAGGGCTGGGTTTGGAGACCCAGTACTTC. It specifies CSARGGLAGGLGLETQYF. The chain employs TRBV20-1 and TRBJ2-5, with 12 bases fitting TRBD2. J was trimmed by 5 bases and V by 1 base; bases with no gene match: 14. The germline CDR1 and CDR2 sequences are DFQATT and SNEGSKA (reference sequence). The CDR3 is made up of 18 amino acids.

The rearrangement uses TRBV11-1 and TRBJ2-1; D is unclear. CDR1 and CDR2 (germline): SGHAT, FQDESV (reference sequence). Trimming left V 3 bases short and J 6 bases short, with 9 bases between. The CDR3 consists of 13 residues. DNA of the CDR3: TGTGCCAGCAGCTTGAGTAGCAGCAATGAGCAGTTCTTC. Translation: CASSLSSSNEQFF.

This chain connects TRBV10-2 to TRBJ1-3; perhaps TRBD1 as D (6 bases). The CDR3 length is 16 residues. Deletions cut 8 bases from V and 7 bases from J, with 24 bases between. Germline V gives CDR1 WSHSY, CDR2 SAAADI. CDR3 bases: TGCGCCAGCTCAGGATACAGGGCCGAGTTGGGGAACACCATATATTTT. As protein: CASSGYRAELGNTIYF.

This clonotype was detected many times. This chain connects TRBV5-1 to TRBJ1-2; 7 nucleotides match TRBD1. The V gene end was trimmed by 4 bases and the J gene end by 8 bases; junction bases not matched to a gene: 8. The CDR3 runs 13 residues. CDR1 is SGHRS and CDR2 is YFSETQ in the germline V gene. This CDR3 is CASSPQTGRGYTF. CDR3 sequence (DNA): TGCGCCAGCAGCCCACAGACAGGGCGAGGCTACACCTTC.

This clonotype was detected only a few times. This chain joins TRBV12-3 or TRBV12-4 and TRBJ2-3; maybe TRBD2 (6 bases). This CDR3 comprises 14 residues. Trimming took off 3 bases at V and 6 bases at J, with 13 bases between the two ends. In nucleotides, the CDR3 is TGTGCCAGCAGTTTTCGAGGAGGGGCCGATACGCAGTATTTT. As protein: CASSFRGGADTQYF.

A word on this clonotype: Since no conserved phenylalanine or tryptophan closes the CDR3, a read error is the likely cause. The gene calls are TRBV18 and TRBJ2-5, with D uncertain. Deletions cut 5 bases from V and 2 bases from J, with 9 bases between. The CDR3 runs 13 residues. Germline lookup yields CDR1 KGHSH and CDR2 LQKENI. In nucleotides, the CDR3 is TGTGCCAGCTCAATGGGTTTTCAAGAGACCCAGTACTAC. As protein: CASSMGFQETQYY.

This clonotype has just a few counts. This chain uses TRBV6-1 with TRBJ1-5; D may be TRBD1 (5 bases). Trimming removed 5 bases from V and 6 bases from J, with 17 bases in between. The V gene's germline CDR1 is MNHNS and CDR2 SASEGT. The CDR3 covers 15 residues. Written as DNA, the CDR3 is TGTGCCAGCAGTAGCTCGACAGCCTTGAGTCAGCCCCAGCATTTT. Its translation is CASSSSTALSQPQHF.

J is TRBJ1-4 and V is TRBV9; D might be TRBD1 (6 bases). CDR3 length equals 14 residues. Germline V CDR1 and CDR2: SGDLS, YYNGEE. The germline V and J ends were trimmed by 8 bases and 7 bases, with 18 bases remaining between them. CDR3 loop: CASAPVGQTEKLFF. Written as DNA, the CDR3 is TGTGCCAGTGCCCCGGTAGGACAGACTGAAAAACTGTTTTTT.

This clonotype was detected many times. This chain uses TRBV20-1 with TRBJ2-1; 8 bases agree with TRBD2. CDR3 length: 16 residues. With 1 base clipped from V and 4 bases from J, the junction kept 9 bases outside the gene matches. The V gene's germline CDR1 is DFQATT and CDR2 SNEGSKA (reference sequence). The CDR3 DNA is TGCAGTGCTAGAGTGAGGAAGCGGGAGAGTTACAATGAGCAGTTCTTC. It yields the protein CSARVRKRESYNEQFF.

This clonotype was seen a handful of times. The rearrangement joins TRBV7-9 to TRBJ2-1, with TRBD2 matching 10 bases. Germline assignment: CDR1 SEHNR and CDR2 FQNEAQ (reference sequence). This CDR3 has 19 residues. Trimming at V came to 2 bases and at J to 2 bases, leaving 12 bases not matched to a gene. As DNA, the CDR3 is TGTGCCAGCAGCTTATTCGGGCGAGAGCGGGAGGGGACCTACAATGAGCAGTTCTTC. Protein sequence: CASSLFGREREGTYNEQFF.

This chain uses TRBV10-3 with TRBJ2-1; D is undetermined. The germline CDR1 and CDR2 sequences are ENHRY and SYGVKD. Trimming shortened V by 3 bases and J by 11 bases, and 14 bases separated the two germline ends. The length of the CDR3 is 13 residues. CDR3 residues: CAISDAVTSKQFF. CDR3 bases: TGTGCCATCAGTGATGCGGTTACTTCAAAGCAGTTCTTC.